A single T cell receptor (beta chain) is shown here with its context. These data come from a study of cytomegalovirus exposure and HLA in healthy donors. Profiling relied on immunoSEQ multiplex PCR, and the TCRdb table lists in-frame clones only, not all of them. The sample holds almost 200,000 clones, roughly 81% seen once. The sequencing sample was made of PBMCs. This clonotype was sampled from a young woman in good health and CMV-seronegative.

The CDR3, as DNA: TGTGCCAGCAGCCCTGGGAGCAACACCGGGGAGCTGTTTTTT. This sequence encodes CASSPGSNTGELFF. V usage is TRBV9 and J usage is TRBJ2-2; D is perhaps TRBD2 (5 bases). Trimming took off 4 bases at V and 2 bases at J, with 9 bases between the two ends. Germline V gene lookup returns CDR1 SGDLS and CDR2 YYNGEE. The CDR3 contains 14 residues.